Each of the 14 T cell receptor beta chains below was sequenced from the same sample in a study of T-cell reconstitution after alpha-beta-depleted transplantation in children. This sample's TCRbeta library carried unique molecular identifier barcodes. MiXCR, applied by TCRdb to the PCR reads, yields one record per CDR3 protein. Among fewer than 550,000 distinct CDR3 sequences listed, 8% to 11% were seen once. The sequencing used PBMCs, collected before TCRalphabeta/CD19-depleted stem cell transplant. These receptors originate from a child aged 2 to 15 with inherited bone marrow failure, due to receive a stem cell transplant.

In this sample, this clonotype turned up many times. The chain couples TRBV4-2 to TRBJ1-2; D is ambiguous. Trimming took off 4 bases at V and 2 bases at J, with 17 bases between the two ends. This CDR3 region has 16 residues. Germline V gene sequence: CDR1 LGHNA, CDR2 YNFKEQ. CDR3 in DNA: TGTGCCAGCAGCCCGCGCCCCACAGCACTAAACTATGGCTACACCTTC. As protein: CASSPRPTALNYGYTF.

There are many counts of this clonotype. The chain joins TRBV12-3 or TRBV12-4 to TRBJ1-3, with D tentatively TRBD1 (5 bases). Trimming pared 3 bases from V and 3 bases from J, leaving 9 bases between. The CDR3 is made up of 14 amino acids. The CDR3 loop is CASSFRGIGNTIYF. The CDR3 DNA sequence: TGTGCCAGCAGTTTCCGGGGGATTGGAAACACCATATATTTT.

As concerns this clonotype: This may come from a read error, since a much larger clone is one base off. This rearrangement joins TRBV12-3 or TRBV12-4 to TRBJ2-1, with 9 nucleotides matching TRBD2. The CDR3 extends over 17 amino acids. This chain's CDR3 is CASSLRLAGRLGNVQFF. The CDR3 DNA follows: TGTGCCAGCAGTTTACGGCTAGCGGGACGTTTGGGGAATGTGCAGTTCTTC.

Comment on this clonotype: This likely stems from a read error, as it lies one base from a far larger clone. The genes are TRBV7-9 and TRBJ2-6; a possible D gene is TRBD1 (5 bases). This CDR3 is built from 14 residues. Germline V lookup: CDR1 SEHNR, CDR2 FQNEAQ (reference sequence). The CDR3 sequence is CASSLSSGANDLTF. The CDR3, as DNA: TGTGCCAGCAGCTTGAGCTCTGGGGCCAACGACCTGACTTTC.

This clonotype was seen a few times. The chain recombines TRBV12-3 or TRBV12-4 with TRBJ1-1; D is possibly TRBD1 (5 bases). V was pared by 7 bases and J by 2 bases, with 17 bases between. The CDR3 consists of 15 residues. CDR3 bases: TGTGCCAGCAAGCCCAACGACAGAGCTAACACTGAAGCTTTCTTT. This translates into CASKPNDRANTEAFF.

In this sample, this clonotype turned up many times. J is TRBJ2-7 and V is TRBV28; D is unclear. The CDR3 has 15 residues. Per the germline V gene, CDR1 is MDHEN and CDR2 is SYDVKM. Trimming shortened V by 5 bases and J by 2 bases, and 16 bases separated the two germline ends. The CDR3 DNA follows: TGTGCCAGCAGTCCTGCGGCCGTTTCCCCCTACGAGCAGTACTTC. It translates to CASSPAAVSPYEQYF.

This clonotype occurred a few times. The gene calls are TRBV20-1 and TRBJ2-2; a weak D match, TRBD1 (6 bases). The V and J ends lost 3 bases and 4 bases respectively, with 18 bases between them. The CDR3 length is 16 residues. The germline V gene has CDR1 DFQATT and CDR2 SNEGSKA (reference sequence). CDR3 region: CSASGFRGWGTGELFF. Written as DNA, the CDR3 is TGCAGTGCTAGCGGTTTCAGGGGTTGGGGCACCGGGGAGCTGTTTTTT.

The table lists this clonotype with many counts. The V call is TRBV12-3 or TRBV12-4, the J call TRBJ2-7; the match to TRBD1 covers 7 bases. Losses at the gene ends were 0 bases for V and 6 bases for J; bases not matched to a gene: 5. This CDR3 comprises 14 residues. The CDR3 region is CASSLARGMAEQYF. CDR3 in DNA: TGTGCCAGCAGTTTAGCCAGGGGGATGGCCGAGCAGTACTTC.

This clonotype has a count of ten or more. V and J are TRBV20-1 and TRBJ2-2; D gene uncertain. Trimming stripped 3 bases from V and 0 bases from J, with 5 bases between. In germline, CDR1 is DFQATT, CDR2 SNEGSKA (reference sequence). The CDR3 is 13 amino acids. CDR3 amino acids: CSARATNTGELFF. DNA of the CDR3: TGCAGTGCTAGGGCAACGAACACCGGGGAGCTGTTTTTT.

A few counts support this clonotype. This chain links TRBV7-2 with TRBJ2-1; no firm D call. Germline V gene data show CDR1 as SGHTA and CDR2 as FQGNSA. V was cut by 4 bases and J by 0 bases, with 13 bases left in between. The CDR3 is 16 residues long. The chain's CDR3 is CASSSPQFRSYNEQFF. CDR3 nucleotide sequence: TGTGCCAGCAGCTCCCCCCAGTTTCGCTCCTACAATGAGCAGTTCTTC.

This clonotype was found many times. One junction end does not reproduce the germline sequence, and a read error may be involved. The V and J genes are TRBV12-3 or TRBV12-4 and TRBJ1-6, with a weak D call TRBD1 (5 bases). The CDR3 sequence is 14 residues long. The CDR3 region is CASSLGVADSPLHF. CDR3 coding DNA: TGTGCCAGCAGCTTAGGGGTCGCGGATTCACCCCTCCACTTT.

This clonotype was counted at least ten times. V usage is TRBV4-3 and J usage is TRBJ2-7, with 10 nucleotides matching TRBD1. The CDR3 runs 15 residues. From germline, CDR1 is LGHNA and CDR2 YSLEER. V shed 3 bases and J 4 bases; nucleotides not matched to a gene: 6. CDR3 nucleotide sequence: TGCGCCAGCAGCCATAGGACAGGGGGTGTATACGAGCAGTACTTC. It codes for CASSHRTGGVYEQYF.

This clonotype was seen repeatedly, ten times or more. The chain couples TRBV20-1 to TRBJ2-5, with a possible D match to TRBD1 (6 bases). V was trimmed by 3 bases and J by 2 bases, leaving 10 bases between them. The CDR3 covers 13 residues. The germline V gene encodes CDR1 DFQATT and CDR2 SNEGSKA (reference sequence). CDR3 nucleotides: TGCAGTGCTAGTTATGGACAGCAAGAGACCCAGTACTTC. This translates into CSASYGQQETQYF.

This clonotype was picked up many times. The rearrangement uses TRBV20-1 and TRBJ2-1, with TRBD2 identical over 12 bases. The CDR3 is 15 residues long. J lost 6 bases, V lost 6 bases, and 9 bases had no gene match. Germline V lookup: CDR1 DFQATT, CDR2 SNEGSKA (reference sequence). The CDR3 DNA reads TGCAGTGCGCCAGGACTAGCGGGGATAAGCAATGAGCAGTTCTTC. It yields the protein CSAPGLAGISNEQFF.